This T cell receptor beta chain is from a study of CD8+CD57+ T cells in acquired aplastic anemia. The overall study: In CD4+ cells, healthy donors produced an average of approximately 11 million reads.

V lost 4 bases to trimming and J lost 6 bases; unmatched junction nucleotides: 8. This CDR3 has 15 residues. Looked up from germline, CDR1 is KGHDR and CDR2 is SFDVKD. For CDR3 and TCR beta VDJ profiling, genomic DNA was the template used. A single record per CDR3 protein comes from TCRdb applying MiXCR to the reads. Among under 250,000 distinct CDR3 sequences listed, 30% to 40% were seen once. Sequencing was done on a sample of sorted CD4+, CD8+, or CD8+CD57+ T cells (not recorded which) from PBMCs. The chain recombines TRBV24-1 with TRBJ2-3, with 8 bases identical to TRBD1. The TCR sequence derives from a human donor in good health, serving as a control. DNA of the CDR3: TGTGCCACCAGTGACCAGGACAGGGTAGGCGATACGCAGTATTTT. Translating gives CATSDQDRVGDTQYF.